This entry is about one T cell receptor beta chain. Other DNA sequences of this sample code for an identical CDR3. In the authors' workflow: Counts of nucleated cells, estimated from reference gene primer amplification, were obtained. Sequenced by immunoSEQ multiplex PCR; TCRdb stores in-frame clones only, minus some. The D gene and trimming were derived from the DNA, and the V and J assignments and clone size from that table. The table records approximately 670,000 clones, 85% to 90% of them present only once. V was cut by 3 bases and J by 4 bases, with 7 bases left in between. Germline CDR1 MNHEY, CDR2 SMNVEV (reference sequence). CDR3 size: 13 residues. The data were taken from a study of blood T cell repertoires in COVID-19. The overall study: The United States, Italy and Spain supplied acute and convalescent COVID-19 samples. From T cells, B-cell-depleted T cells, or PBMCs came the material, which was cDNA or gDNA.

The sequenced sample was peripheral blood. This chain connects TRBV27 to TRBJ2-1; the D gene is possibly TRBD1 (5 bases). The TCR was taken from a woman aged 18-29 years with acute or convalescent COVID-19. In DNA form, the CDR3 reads TGTGCCAGCAGTTTCGGACAATACAATGAGCAGTTCTTC. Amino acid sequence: CASSFGQYNEQFF.